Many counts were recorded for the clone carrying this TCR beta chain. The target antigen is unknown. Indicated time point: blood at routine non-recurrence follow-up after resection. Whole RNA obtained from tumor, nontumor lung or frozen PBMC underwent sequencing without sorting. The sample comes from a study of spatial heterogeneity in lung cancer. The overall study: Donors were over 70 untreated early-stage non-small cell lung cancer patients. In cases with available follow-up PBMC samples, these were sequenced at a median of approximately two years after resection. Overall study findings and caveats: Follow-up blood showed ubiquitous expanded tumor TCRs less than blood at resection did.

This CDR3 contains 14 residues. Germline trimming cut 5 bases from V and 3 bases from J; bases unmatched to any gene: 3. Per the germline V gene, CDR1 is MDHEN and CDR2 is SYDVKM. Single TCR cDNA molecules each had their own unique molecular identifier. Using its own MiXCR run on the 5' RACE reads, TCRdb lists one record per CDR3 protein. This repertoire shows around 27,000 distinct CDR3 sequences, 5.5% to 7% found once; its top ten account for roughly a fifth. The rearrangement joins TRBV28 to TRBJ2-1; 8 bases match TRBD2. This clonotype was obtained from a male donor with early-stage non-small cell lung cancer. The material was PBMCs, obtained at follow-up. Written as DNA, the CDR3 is TGTGCCAGCAGTCTCAGCGGGAGCTACAATGAGCAGTTCTTC. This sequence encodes CASSLSGSYNEQFF.